This T cell receptor beta chain was sequenced during a study of blood T cell repertoires in COVID-19. About the study: Acute and convalescent COVID-19 specimens originated in the United States, Italy and Spain. T cells, B-cell-depleted T cells, or PBMCs supplied cDNA or gDNA.

This CDR3 contains 17 residues. Trimming removed 3 bases at V and 1 base at J, with 15 bases between. Germline assignment: CDR1 SGHTA and CDR2 FQGNSA. Measured with immunoSEQ multiplex PCR; TCRdb has only the in-frame clones, and not every one. The sample shows about 160,000 clones, roughly nine tenths of them seen only once. The sequencing input was peripheral blood. This sequence originates from a woman aged 70 to 79 with acute or convalescent COVID-19. This chain connects TRBV7-2 to TRBJ2-2; D perhaps matches TRBD2 (6 bases). The CDR3 nucleotides read TGTGCCAGCAGCTTTCCCGCCGGGGGAGGGAACACCGGGGAGCTGTTTTTT. Translation: CASSFPAGGGNTGELFF.